The 19 T cell receptor beta chains below all came from one sample that was sequenced in a study of cytomegalovirus exposure and HLA in healthy donors (dated by TCRdb to 2016 to 2017). The receptor library was made with the immunoSEQ multiplex PCR assay. A mixture of 60 forward primers for TCR Vbeta segments and 13 reverse primers for TCR Jbeta segments was used in the multiplex PCR. This immuneACCESS table, as held by TCRdb, lists in-frame sequences with V and J called but not all clones. Of the missing ones, under half trace to an unresolved V gene in checked studies; the others have no known cause. The sample table records approximately 100,000 clones; around 80% of these occur just once. The ten biggest clones cover 2.5% to 3.5% of the sample. The sample consisted of PBMCs. The receptors originated from a woman in her thirties or forties in good health and CMV-seronegative.

This chain uses TRBV11-3 with TRBJ2-1; D not resolved. CDR3 length: 15 residues. Germline CDR1 and CDR2: SGHNT and YENEEA. With 1 base removed from V and 0 bases from J, the gap between germline ends came to 7 bases. The CDR3 region has the DNA TGTGCCAGCAGCTTAGGTCTACTCTCCTACAATGAGCAGTTCTTC. This sequence encodes CASSLGLLSYNEQFF.

The rearrangement joins TRBV7-9 to TRBJ2-2, with D perhaps TRBD2 (5 bases). The V gene's germline CDR1 is SEHNR and CDR2 FQNEAQ (reference sequence). V dropped 1 base and J dropped 1 base, with 16 bases sitting between them. The CDR3 has 18 residues. The CDR3 nucleotides read TGTGCCAGCAGCTTAGATACGAGGACGAGGGTGAACACCGGGGAGCTGTTTTTT. Protein product: CASSLDTRTRVNTGELFF.

The V gene is TRBV5-1, the J gene TRBJ2-2; 8 bases match TRBD1. Germline CDR1 is SGHRS and CDR2 is YFSETQ. The J segment lost 1 base and the V segment lost 3 bases, leaving 5 bases of the junction unmatched. This CDR3 spans 16 amino acids. Here the CDR3 reads CASSYPGQVNTGELFF. The CDR3 DNA reads TGCGCCAGCAGCTACCCGGGACAGGTGAACACCGGGGAGCTGTTTTTT.

The chain is built from TRBV4-3 and TRBJ1-1; TRBD1 agrees at 8 bases. Germline V gene lookup returns CDR1 LGHNA and CDR2 YSLEER. J gave up 3 bases and V 2 bases, and 8 bases lay outside the gene matches. There are 16 residues in the CDR3. CDR3 sequence reads: CASSQQTGEADTEAFF. The CDR3 nucleotides read TGCGCCAGCAGCCAACAGACAGGGGAGGCGGACACTGAAGCTTTCTTT.

This clone has more than one count but fewer than ten. The rearrangement uses TRBV7-7 and TRBJ2-1, with TRBD2 identical over 7 bases. Germline V lookup: CDR1 SSHAT, CDR2 FNYEAQ (reference sequence). V shed 5 bases, J shed 1 base, and the junction held 8 bases outside the gene matches. The CDR3 has 16 amino acids. The CDR3 is CASSQLGRGSYNEQFF. The DNA of the CDR3 is TGTGCCAGCAGCCAACTCGGGCGGGGGTCCTACAATGAGCAGTTCTTC.

The J gene is TRBJ2-5, the V gene TRBV19, with 8 bases identical to TRBD1. V was clipped by 5 bases and J by 1 base; unmatched bases: 6. Germline CDR1 and CDR2: LNHDA and SQIVND (reference sequence). The length of the CDR3 is 15 residues. CDR3 region: CASSLRDRSQETQYF. In DNA, the CDR3 is TGTGCCAGTAGTCTACGGGACAGGAGCCAAGAGACCCAGTACTTC.

The rearrangement links TRBV5-3 to TRBJ2-7; 11 nucleotides line up with TRBD2. Being an ORF, TRBV5-3 has a function that is uncertain. V shed 0 bases and J 6 bases; nucleotides not matched to a gene: 2. CDR3 length: 14 residues. The CDR3 is CARSLGLAGFEQYF. The CDR3 nucleotides are TGTGCCAGAAGCTTGGGACTAGCGGGATTCGAGCAGTACTTC.

V gene TRBV19 combines with J gene TRBJ1-5; D may be TRBD1 (5 bases). Trimming cost V 5 bases and J 0 bases, with 11 bases left between them. CDR3 length: 15 amino acids. Germline CDR1 LNHDA, CDR2 SQIVND (reference sequence). For the CDR3, the DNA is TGTGCCAGTAGTTACTCAGGGAATAGCAATCAGCCCCAGCATTTT. Translating it yields CASSYSGNSNQPQHF.

The chain recombines TRBV4-3 with TRBJ2-2; D unresolved. V was pared by 0 bases and J by 0 bases, with 11 bases between. The CDR3 covers 17 residues. Germline CDR1 reads LGHNA; CDR2 reads YSLEER. The CDR3 DNA is TGCGCCAGCAGCCAAGATCTGACGGCGGCGAACACCGGGGAGCTGTTTTTT. Its translation is CASSQDLTAANTGELFF.

V gene TRBV29-1 combines with J gene TRBJ1-4; TRBD1 might be the D (6 bases). Germline-derived CDR1 and CDR2 are SQVTM and ANQGSEA. CDR3 size: 15 residues. V dropped 4 bases and J dropped 0 bases, with 12 bases sitting between them. The CDR3 protein is CSVGGGPATNEKLFF. The CDR3, as DNA: TGCAGCGTTGGGGGGGGCCCAGCAACTAATGAAAAACTGTTTTTT.

The chain has TRBV6-6 and TRBJ2-6; D call uncertain. The CDR3 has 15 residues. The germline V and J ends were trimmed by 2 bases and 0 bases, with 5 bases remaining between them. Per germline, CDR1 MNHNY and CDR2 SVGAGI (reference sequence). The CDR3 nucleotides read TGTGCCAGCAGTTACAGCATCTCTGGGGCCAACGTCCTGACTTTC. Its protein is CASSYSISGANVLTF.

The chain couples TRBV5-1 to TRBJ2-3; a possible D gene is TRBD1 (6 bases). V dropped 3 bases and J dropped 1 base, with 9 bases sitting between them. The CDR3 contains 14 residues. Germline lookup yields CDR1 SGHRS and CDR2 YFSETQ. CDR3 sequence (DNA): TGCGCCAGCAGCTCCGGGACACGCACAGATACGCAGTATTTT. As protein: CASSSGTRTDTQYF.

The rearrangement links TRBV4-1 to TRBJ1-1; D possibly corresponds to TRBD1 (6 bases). V lost 5 bases and J 6 bases, leaving 22 bases between the germline ends. Germline V CDR1 and CDR2: MGHRA, YSYEKL. The CDR3 loop spans 16 amino acids. The CDR3 region is CASSESRLGAPSEAFF. DNA of the CDR3: TGCGCCAGCAGCGAATCCCGATTGGGGGCCCCCTCTGAAGCTTTCTTT.

This sequence joins TRBV6-4 and TRBJ2-1; 9 bases map to TRBD1. Germline trimming cut 7 bases from V and 4 bases from J; bases unmatched to any gene: 8. CDR1 is MRHNA and CDR2 is SNTAGT in the germline V gene. The CDR3 length is 15 residues. The CDR3 spells CASNPGQGRYNEQFF. The CDR3 nucleotides are TGTGCCAGCAACCCGGGACAGGGACGATACAATGAGCAGTTCTTC.

This clone was recorded only once. The rearrangement uses TRBV28 and TRBJ2-7; 8 nucleotides agree with TRBD1. J lost 5 bases, V lost 6 bases, and 3 bases had no gene match. This CDR3 region has 12 residues. The V gene's germline CDR1 is MDHEN and CDR2 SYDVKM. CDR3 sequence: CASSDRGDEQYF. The CDR3 DNA reads TGTGCCAGCAGCGACAGGGGAGACGAGCAGTACTTC.

The J gene is TRBJ2-3, the V gene TRBV19; 8 bases line up with TRBD2. Germline lookup yields CDR1 LNHDA and CDR2 SQIVND (reference sequence). Trimming cost V 8 bases and J 5 bases; bases outside gene matches: 6. The CDR3 is 13 amino acids. CDR3 protein: CASAAGARDTQYF. The CDR3, as DNA: TGTGCCAGTGCAGCGGGGGCCAGAGATACGCAGTATTTT.

The rearrangement links TRBV19 to TRBJ2-4; D unclear. From germline, CDR1 is LNHDA and CDR2 SQIVND (reference sequence). The CDR3 spans 14 residues. V lost 9 bases and J lost 0, with 12 bases in between. The CDR3 nucleotides read TGTGCCAGAAGGAGAAAGCTAGCCAAAAACATTCAGTACTTC. Translating it yields CARRRKLAKNIQYF. The complete variable domain, with remaining parts taken from reference TRBV19 and TRBJ2-4, reads DGGITQSPKYLFRKEGQNVTLSCEQNLNHDAMYWYRQDPGQGLRLIYYSQIVNDFQKGDIAEGYSVSREKKESFPLTVTSAQKNPTAFYLCARRRKLAKNIQYFGAGTRLSVL.

The V and J genes are TRBV7-2 and TRBJ2-7, with D perhaps TRBD1 (5 bases). V lost 1 base and J lost 7, with 23 bases in between. The CDR3 consists of 17 residues. Germline V gene data show CDR1 as SGHTA and CDR2 as FQGNSA. In DNA, the CDR3 is TGTGCCAGCAGCTTAGATGGGTTTCAGGGTCTGGGTGGTGAGCAGTACTTC. Amino acid sequence: CASSLDGFQGLGGEQYF.

The genes are TRBV4-1 and TRBJ1-2; D call uncertain. The V gene lost 1 base and the J gene lost 0 bases, with 15 bases spanning the gap. The CDR3 has 17 amino acids. The V gene's germline CDR1 is MGHRA and CDR2 YSYEKL. CDR3 sequence (DNA): TGCGCCAGCAGCCAAGTAAGGGCGGGGAAATCTAACTATGGCTACACCTTC. This translates into CASSQVRAGKSNYGYTF.